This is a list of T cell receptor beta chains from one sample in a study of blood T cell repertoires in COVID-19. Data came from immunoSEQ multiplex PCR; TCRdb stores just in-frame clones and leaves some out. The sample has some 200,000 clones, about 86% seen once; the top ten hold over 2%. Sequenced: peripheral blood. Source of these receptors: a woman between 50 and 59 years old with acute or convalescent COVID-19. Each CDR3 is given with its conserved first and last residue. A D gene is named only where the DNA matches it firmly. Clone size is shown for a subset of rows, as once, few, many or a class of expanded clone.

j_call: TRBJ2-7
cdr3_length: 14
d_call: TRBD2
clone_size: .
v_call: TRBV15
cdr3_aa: CATRSSGSYYEQYF
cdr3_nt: TGTGCCACAAGAAGCAGCGGGAGCTACTACGAGCAGTACTTC

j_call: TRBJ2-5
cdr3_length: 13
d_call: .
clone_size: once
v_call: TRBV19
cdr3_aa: CASSIGGRQTQYF
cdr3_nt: TGTGCCAGTAGTATAGGCGGCCGGCAGACCCAGTACTTC

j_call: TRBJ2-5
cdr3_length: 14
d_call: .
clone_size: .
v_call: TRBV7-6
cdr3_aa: CASSLSVFQETQYF
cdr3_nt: TGTGCCAGCAGCTTATCGGTCTTCCAAGAGACCCAGTACTTC

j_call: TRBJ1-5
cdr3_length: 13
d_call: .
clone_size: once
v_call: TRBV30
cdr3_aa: CAWSGELNQPQHF
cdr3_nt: TGTGCCTGGAGTGGGGAGCTCAATCAGCCCCAGCATTTT

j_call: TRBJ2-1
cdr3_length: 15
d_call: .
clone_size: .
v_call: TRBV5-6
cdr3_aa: CASSLDLAIVDEQFF
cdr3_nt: TGTGCCAGCAGCTTGGATCTAGCTATCGTCGATGAGCAGTTCTTC

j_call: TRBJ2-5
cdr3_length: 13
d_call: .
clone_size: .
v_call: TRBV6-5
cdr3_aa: CASTGGRGETQYF
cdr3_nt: TGTGCCAGCACCGGGGGACGGGGGGAGACCCAGTACTTC

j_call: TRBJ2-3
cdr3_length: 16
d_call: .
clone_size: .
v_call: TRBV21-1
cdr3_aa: CASVRREGVKTDTQYF
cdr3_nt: TGTGCCAGCGTCAGGCGGGAGGGAGTTAAGACAGATACGCAGTATTTT

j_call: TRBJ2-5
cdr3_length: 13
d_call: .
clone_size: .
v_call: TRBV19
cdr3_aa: CASSMVAQETQYF
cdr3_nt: TGTGCCAGTAGTATGGTGGCCCAAGAGACCCAGTACTTC

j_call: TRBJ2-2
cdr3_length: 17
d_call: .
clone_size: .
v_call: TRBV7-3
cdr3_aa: CASSPHGIAANTGELFF
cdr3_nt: TGTGCCAGCAGCCCACATGGAATAGCGGCCAACACCGGGGAGCTGTTTTTT

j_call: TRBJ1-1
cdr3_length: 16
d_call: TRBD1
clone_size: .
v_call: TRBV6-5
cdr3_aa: CASSYRDRGMNTEAFF
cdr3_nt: TGTGCCAGCAGTTACCGGGACAGGGGGATGAACACTGAAGCTTTCTTT

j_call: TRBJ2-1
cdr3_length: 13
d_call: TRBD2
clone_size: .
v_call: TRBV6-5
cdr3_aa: CASSYGLGDEQFF
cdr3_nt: TGTGCCAGCAGTTACGGACTAGGGGATGAGCAGTTCTTC

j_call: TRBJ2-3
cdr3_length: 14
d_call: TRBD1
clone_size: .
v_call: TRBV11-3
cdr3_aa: CASSRDRGTDTQYF
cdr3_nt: TGTGCCAGCAGCAGGGACAGGGGGACAGATACGCAGTATTTT

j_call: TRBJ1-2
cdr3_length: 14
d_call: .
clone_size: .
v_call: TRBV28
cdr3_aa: CASTEEGGPYGYTF
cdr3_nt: TGTGCCAGCACCGAGGAGGGAGGCCCCTATGGCTACACCTTC

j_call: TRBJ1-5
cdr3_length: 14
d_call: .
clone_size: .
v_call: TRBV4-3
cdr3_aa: CASSQEPGSGPQHF
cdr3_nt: TGCGCCAGCAGCCAAGAACCGGGATCGGGGCCCCAGCATTTT

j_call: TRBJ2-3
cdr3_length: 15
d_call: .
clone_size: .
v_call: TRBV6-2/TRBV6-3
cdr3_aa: CASSYTGSGPDTQYF
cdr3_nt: TGTGCCAGCAGTTACACGGGATCGGGTCCAGATACGCAGTATTTT

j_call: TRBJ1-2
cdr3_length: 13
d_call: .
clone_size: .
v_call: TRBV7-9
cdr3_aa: CASRPDTLYGYTF
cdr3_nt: TGTGCCAGCAGACCCGACACCCTCTATGGCTACACCTTC

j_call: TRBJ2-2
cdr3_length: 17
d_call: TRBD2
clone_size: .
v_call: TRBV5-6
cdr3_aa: CASSPLAGSRNTGELFF
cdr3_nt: TGTGCCAGCAGTCCACTAGCGGGGTCCAGGAACACCGGGGAGCTGTTTTTT

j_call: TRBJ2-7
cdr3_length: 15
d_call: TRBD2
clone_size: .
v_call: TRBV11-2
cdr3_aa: CASSLGAGYFYEQYF
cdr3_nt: TGTGCCAGCAGCTTAGGAGCGGGATACTTCTACGAGCAGTACTTC

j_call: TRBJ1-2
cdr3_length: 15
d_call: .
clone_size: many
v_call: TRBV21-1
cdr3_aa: CASSPGGLANYGYTF
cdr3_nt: TGTGCCAGCAGCCCGGGGGGCTTAGCTAACTATGGCTACACCTTC

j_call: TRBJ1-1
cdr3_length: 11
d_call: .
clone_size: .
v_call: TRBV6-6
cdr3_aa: CASRFGGEAFF
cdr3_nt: TGTGCCAGCCGATTTGGTGGCGAAGCTTTCTTT

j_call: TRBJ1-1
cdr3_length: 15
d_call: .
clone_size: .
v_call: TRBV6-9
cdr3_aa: CASSYRERRDTEAFF
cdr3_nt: TGTGCCAGCAGTTATCGTGAGCGGAGGGACACTGAAGCTTTCTTT

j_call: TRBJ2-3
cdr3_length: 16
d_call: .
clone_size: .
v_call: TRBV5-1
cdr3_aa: CASSLDGGGGTDTQYF
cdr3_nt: TGCGCCAGCAGTCTGGACGGTGGAGGAGGCACAGATACGCAGTATTTT

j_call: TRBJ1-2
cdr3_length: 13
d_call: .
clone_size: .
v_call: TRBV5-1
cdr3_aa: CASSAGLDYGYTF
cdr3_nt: TGCGCCAGCAGCGCGGGGTTAGACTATGGCTACACCTTC

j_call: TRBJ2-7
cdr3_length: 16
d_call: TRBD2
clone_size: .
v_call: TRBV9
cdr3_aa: CASSPQLADFSYEQYF
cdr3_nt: TGTGCCAGCAGCCCCCAACTAGCGGACTTCTCCTACGAGCAGTACTTC

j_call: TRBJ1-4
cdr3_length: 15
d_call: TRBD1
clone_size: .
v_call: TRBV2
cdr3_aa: CASSGDRGPSEKLFF
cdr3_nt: TGTGCCAGCAGTGGGGACAGGGGGCCTAGTGAAAAACTGTTTTTT

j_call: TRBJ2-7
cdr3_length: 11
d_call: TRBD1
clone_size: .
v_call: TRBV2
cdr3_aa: CASTQGDEQYF
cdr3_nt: TGTGCCAGCACACAGGGGGACGAGCAGTACTTC

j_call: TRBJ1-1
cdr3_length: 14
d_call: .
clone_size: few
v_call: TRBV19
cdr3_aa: CASSRGTPGAEAFF
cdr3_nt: TGTGCCAGTAGTAGAGGGACTCCCGGGGCTGAAGCTTTCTTT

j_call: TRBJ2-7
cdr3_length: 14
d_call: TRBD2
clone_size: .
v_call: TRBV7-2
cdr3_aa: CASSFSGTAYEQYF
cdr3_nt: TGTGCCAGCAGCTTCAGCGGGACTGCTTACGAGCAGTACTTC

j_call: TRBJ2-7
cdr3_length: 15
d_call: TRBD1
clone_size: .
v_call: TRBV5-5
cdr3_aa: CASSLAGTVTYEQYF
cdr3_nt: TGTGCCAGCAGCTTGGCCGGGACAGTTACCTACGAGCAGTACTTC

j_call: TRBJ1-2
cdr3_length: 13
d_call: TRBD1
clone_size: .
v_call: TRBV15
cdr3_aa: CATSIDRVGGYTF
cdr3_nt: TGTGCCACCAGCATCGACAGGGTTGGCGGCTACACCTTC

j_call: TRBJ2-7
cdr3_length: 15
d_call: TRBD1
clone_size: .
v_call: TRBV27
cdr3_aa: CASSVPGQGFYEQYF
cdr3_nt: TGTGCCAGCAGTGTCCCGGGACAGGGGTTTTACGAGCAGTACTTC

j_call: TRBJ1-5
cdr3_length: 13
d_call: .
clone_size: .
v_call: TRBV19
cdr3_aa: CASSSRENQPQHF
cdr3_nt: TGTGCCAGTAGTTCTCGGGAGAATCAGCCCCAGCATTTT

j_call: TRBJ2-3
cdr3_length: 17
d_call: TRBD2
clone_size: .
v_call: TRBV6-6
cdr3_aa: CASSPPRPAGVADTQYF
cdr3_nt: TGTGCCAGCAGTCCCCCCCGGCCCGCGGGGGTGGCAGATACGCAGTATTTT

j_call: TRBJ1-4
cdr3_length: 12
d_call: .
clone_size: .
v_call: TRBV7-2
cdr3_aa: CASSPGQGKLFF
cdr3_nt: TGTGCCAGCAGCCCGGGACAAGGGAAACTGTTTTTT

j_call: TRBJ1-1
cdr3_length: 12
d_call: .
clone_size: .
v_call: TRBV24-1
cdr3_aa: CATSSGYTEAFF
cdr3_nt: TGTGCCACCAGTTCAGGGTACACTGAAGCTTTCTTT

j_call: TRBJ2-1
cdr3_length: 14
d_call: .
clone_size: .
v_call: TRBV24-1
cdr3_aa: CATSDLRAGFEQFF
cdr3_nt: TGTGCCACCAGTGATTTGCGGGCGGGGTTTGAGCAGTTCTTC

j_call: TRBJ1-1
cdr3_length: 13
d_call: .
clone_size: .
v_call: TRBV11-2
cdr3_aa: CASMPTGGPEAFF
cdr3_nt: TGTGCCAGCATGCCGACAGGTGGGCCTGAAGCTTTCTTT

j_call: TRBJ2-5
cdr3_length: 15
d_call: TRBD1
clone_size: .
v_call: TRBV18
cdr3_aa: CASSPRTGVSEGQYF
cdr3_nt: TGTGCCAGCTCACCACGGACAGGGGTATCGGAGGGACAGTACTTC

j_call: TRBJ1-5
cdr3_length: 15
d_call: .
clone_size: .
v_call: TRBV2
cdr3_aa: CASSVEGGSNQPQHF
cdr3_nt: TGTGCCAGCAGTGTTGAAGGGGGAAGCAATCAGCCCCAGCATTTT